The text below deals with one T cell receptor (beta chain). The study assigned cohorts using participant-reported clinical history. The CDR3 extends over 13 amino acids. Trimming removed 4 bases from V and 6 bases from J, with 12 bases in between. The germline V gene encodes CDR1 SGHNT and CDR2 YYREEE (reference sequence). The entry originates in a study of blood T cell repertoires in COVID-19. The repertoire was sequenced with immunoSEQ multiplex PCR; TCRdb's copy has only in-frame clones and lacks some. The profile shows almost 250,000 clones, more than 85% of them singletons. This receptor was obtained from a woman aged 25-40 years who had recovered from COVID-19. Material: PBMCs or T cells enriched from blood (not recorded which). V and J are TRBV5-4 and TRBJ2-3; perhaps TRBD2 as D (5 bases). CDR3 sequence reads: CASSKKERDTQYF. CDR3 DNA: TGTGCCAGCAGCAAAAAAGAGCGGGATACGCAGTATTTT.